A selection of T cell receptor beta chains follows, all from one sample in a study of shared clonotypes between healthy human individuals. Produced via immunoSEQ multiplex PCR; TCRdb's table is partial and in-frame only. The sample has 850,000 to 1,200,000 clones, more than 60% seen once; the top ten hold roughly 1.5%. Sequencing was done on a sample of memory CD4+ T cells sorted from blood. These TCRs come from a man in his late teens or twenties in good health. Both conserved end residues are part of each CDR3. Fields, in order: clone size, J gene, V gene, CDR3 protein. Size values are once, few and many counts, or a class for expanded clones, and some rows have none.

clone_size: NA
j_call: TRBJ2-3
v_call: TRBV6-1
cdr3_aa: CASSESLAGGTLRTQYF

clone_size: NA
j_call: TRBJ1-1
v_call: TRBV27
cdr3_aa: CASSSPRTGAHWNTEAFF

clone_size: once
j_call: TRBJ1-4
v_call: TRBV27
cdr3_aa: CASSLAGQGNEKLFF

clone_size: NA
j_call: TRBJ2-1
v_call: TRBV30
cdr3_aa: CAWSVPASGGYNEQFF

clone_size: NA
j_call: TRBJ1-3
v_call: TRBV6-5
cdr3_aa: CASRDWTSGNTIYF

clone_size: NA
j_call: TRBJ1-5
v_call: TRBV5-6
cdr3_aa: CAKGEDDQPQHF

clone_size: NA
j_call: TRBJ2-5
v_call: TRBV28
cdr3_aa: CASSENGGRETQYF

clone_size: NA
j_call: TRBJ1-1
v_call: TRBV19
cdr3_aa: CASSDPGRYTEAFF

clone_size: NA
j_call: TRBJ2-7
v_call: TRBV4-3
cdr3_aa: CASSQELAGGPSEQYF

clone_size: NA
j_call: TRBJ2-1
v_call: TRBV5-4
cdr3_aa: CASSLGADNEQFF

clone_size: once
j_call: TRBJ1-2
v_call: TRBV5-6
cdr3_aa: CASSLGQMGNYGYTF

clone_size: NA
j_call: TRBJ2-7
v_call: TRBV6-6
cdr3_aa: CASSYQRNEQYF

clone_size: NA
j_call: TRBJ2-1
v_call: TRBV6-1
cdr3_aa: CASREVLSGSNYNEQFF

clone_size: NA
j_call: TRBJ2-1
v_call: TRBV15
cdr3_aa: CATSVPGQRSFNEQFF

clone_size: few
j_call: TRBJ2-7
v_call: TRBV5-4
cdr3_aa: CASSSGGLAGVYDEQYF

clone_size: NA
j_call: TRBJ1-1
v_call: TRBV11-2
cdr3_aa: CASSLDRSSTEAFF

clone_size: NA
j_call: TRBJ1-6
v_call: TRBV10-2
cdr3_aa: CASSDWLGQGYSPLHF

clone_size: NA
j_call: TRBJ2-4
v_call: TRBV20-1
cdr3_aa: CSATSGQAQYF

clone_size: NA
j_call: TRBJ1-1
v_call: TRBV6-4
cdr3_aa: CASSHNRGTEAFF

clone_size: NA
j_call: TRBJ1-6
v_call: TRBV30
cdr3_aa: CAWSEDRGYSPLHF

clone_size: NA
j_call: TRBJ2-3
v_call: TRBV18
cdr3_aa: CASSPGPSTDTQYF

clone_size: NA
j_call: TRBJ1-5
v_call: TRBV10-3
cdr3_aa: CAISQGQGAYQPQHF

clone_size: NA
j_call: TRBJ2-7
v_call: TRBV4-2
cdr3_aa: CASSQDTSGSYEQYF

clone_size: NA
j_call: TRBJ2-7
v_call: TRBV5-1
cdr3_aa: CASSLAAQTYEQYF

clone_size: NA
j_call: TRBJ2-3
v_call: TRBV5-1
cdr3_aa: CASTPGGTDTQYF

clone_size: NA
j_call: TRBJ2-3
v_call: TRBV6-1
cdr3_aa: CASSDGQGPRTDTQYF

clone_size: NA
j_call: TRBJ2-2
v_call: TRBV10-3
cdr3_aa: CAISEKREFSGELFF

clone_size: NA
j_call: TRBJ2-1
v_call: TRBV11-2
cdr3_aa: CASSSSPSAYNEQFF

clone_size: NA
j_call: TRBJ1-1
v_call: TRBV10-3
cdr3_aa: CAIRDREEGTEAFF